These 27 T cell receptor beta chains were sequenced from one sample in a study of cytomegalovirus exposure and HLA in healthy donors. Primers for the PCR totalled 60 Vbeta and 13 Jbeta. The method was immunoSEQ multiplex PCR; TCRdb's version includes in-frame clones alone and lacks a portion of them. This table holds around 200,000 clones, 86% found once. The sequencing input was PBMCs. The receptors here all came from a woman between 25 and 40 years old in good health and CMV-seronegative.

CDR3 in amino acids: CASSLGDSRRGYTF. The CDR3 DNA follows: TGCGCCAGCAGCTTGGGGGACAGCCGGAGGGGCTACACCTTC. The chain has TRBV5-1 and TRBJ1-2, with 7 nucleotides matching TRBD1. V trimming: 0 bases; J trimming: 8 bases; junction bases outside the gene matches: 7. Germline lookup yields CDR1 SGHRS and CDR2 YFSETQ. The CDR3 is made up of 14 amino acids.

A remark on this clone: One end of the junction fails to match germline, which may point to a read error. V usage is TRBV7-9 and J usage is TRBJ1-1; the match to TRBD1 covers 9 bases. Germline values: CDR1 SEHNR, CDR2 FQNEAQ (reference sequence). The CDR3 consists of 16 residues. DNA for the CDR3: TGTTCCAGCAGTTCAGACAGGGGGGCGATGACGACTGAAGCTTTCTTT. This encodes CSSSSDRGAMTTEAFF.

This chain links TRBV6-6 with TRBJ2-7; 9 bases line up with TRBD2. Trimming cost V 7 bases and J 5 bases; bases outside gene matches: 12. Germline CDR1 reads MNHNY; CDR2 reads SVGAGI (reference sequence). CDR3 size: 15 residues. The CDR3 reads CASKPRLAAFDEQYF. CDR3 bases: TGTGCCAGCAAGCCTCGACTAGCGGCCTTCGACGAGCAGTACTTC.

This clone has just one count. This CDR3 is CASRNHEGGYGTQSYEQYF. The CDR3 region has the DNA TGTGCCAGCAGGAACCACGAAGGTGGTTATGGGACACAGTCCTACGAGCAGTACTTC. The chain carries TRBV2 and TRBJ2-7; possibly TRBD1 for D (6 bases). This CDR3 has 19 amino acids. The V gene's germline CDR1 is SNHLY and CDR2 FYNNEI. V was shortened by 6 bases and J by 1 base, with 28 bases between the two germline ends.

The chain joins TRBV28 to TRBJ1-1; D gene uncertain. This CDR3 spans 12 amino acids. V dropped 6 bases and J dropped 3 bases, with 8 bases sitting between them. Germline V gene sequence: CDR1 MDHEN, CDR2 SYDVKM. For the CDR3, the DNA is TGTGCCAGCAGCGACACCTACACTGAAGCTTTCTTT. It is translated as CASSDTYTEAFF.

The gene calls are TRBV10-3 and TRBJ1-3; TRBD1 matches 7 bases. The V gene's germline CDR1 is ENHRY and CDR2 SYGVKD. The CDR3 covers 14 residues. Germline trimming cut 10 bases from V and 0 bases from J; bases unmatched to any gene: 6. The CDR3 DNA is TGTGCCACTGGGACAGTCGACTCTGGAAACACCATATATTTT. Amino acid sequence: CATGTVDSGNTIYF.

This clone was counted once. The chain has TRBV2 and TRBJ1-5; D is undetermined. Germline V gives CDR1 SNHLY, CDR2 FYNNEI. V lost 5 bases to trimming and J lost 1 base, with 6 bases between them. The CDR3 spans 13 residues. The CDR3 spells CASSRESNQPQHF. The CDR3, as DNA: TGTGCCAGCAGTCGAGAGAGCAATCAGCCCCAGCATTTT.

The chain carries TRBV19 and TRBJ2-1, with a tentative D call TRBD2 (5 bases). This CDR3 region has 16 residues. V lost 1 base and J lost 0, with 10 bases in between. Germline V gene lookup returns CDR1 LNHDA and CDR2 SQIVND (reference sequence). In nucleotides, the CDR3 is TGTGCCAGTAGTATAGCTAGCCGGAGCTCCTACAATGAGCAGTTCTTC. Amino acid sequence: CASSIASRSSYNEQFF. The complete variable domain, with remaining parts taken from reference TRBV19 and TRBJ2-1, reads DGGITQSPKYLFRKEGQNVTLSCEQNLNHDAMYWYRQDPGQGLRLIYYSQIVNDFQKGDIAEGYSVSREKKESFPLTVTSAQKNPTAFYLCASSIASRSSYNEQFFGPGTRLTVL.

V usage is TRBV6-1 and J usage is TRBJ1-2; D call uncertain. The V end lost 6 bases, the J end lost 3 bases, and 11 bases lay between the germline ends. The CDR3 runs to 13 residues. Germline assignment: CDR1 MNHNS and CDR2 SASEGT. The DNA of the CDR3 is TGTGCCAGCAGGAGGGATCAAGACTATGGCTACACCTTC. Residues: CASRRDQDYGYTF.

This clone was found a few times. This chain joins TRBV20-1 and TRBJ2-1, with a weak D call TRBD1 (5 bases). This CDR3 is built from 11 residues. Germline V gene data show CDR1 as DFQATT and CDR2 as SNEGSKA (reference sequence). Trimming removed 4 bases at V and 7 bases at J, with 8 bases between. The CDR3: CSATGRNEQFF. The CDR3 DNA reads TGCAGTGCTACAGGGCGGAATGAGCAGTTCTTC.

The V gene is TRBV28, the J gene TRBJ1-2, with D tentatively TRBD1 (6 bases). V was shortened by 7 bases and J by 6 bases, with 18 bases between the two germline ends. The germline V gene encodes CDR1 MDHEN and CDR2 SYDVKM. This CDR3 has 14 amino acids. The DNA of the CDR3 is TGTGCCAGCAAAGGAGGGGGGGCGCTGGATGGCTACACCTTC. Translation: CASKGGGALDGYTF.

CDR3 sequence reads: CASSPPAPSYEQYF. The CDR3 nucleotides are TGTGCCAGCAGCCCCCCTGCGCCGTCCTACGAGCAGTACTTC. This chain joins TRBV7-9 and TRBJ2-7; D unresolved. Germline V lookup: CDR1 SEHNR, CDR2 FQNEAQ (reference sequence). V lost 5 bases and J 1 base, leaving 12 bases between the germline ends. This CDR3 contains 14 residues.

The CDR3 region is CASSHPGGLEYGYTF. The CDR3 DNA reads TGTGCCAGCAGCCACCCCGGGGGTTTGGAATATGGCTACACCTTC. This rearrangement joins TRBV4-2 to TRBJ1-2; maybe TRBD1 (5 bases). The CDR3 extends over 15 amino acids. Germline-derived CDR1 and CDR2 are LGHNA and YNFKEQ. Trimming took off 3 bases at V and 5 bases at J, with 16 bases between the two ends.

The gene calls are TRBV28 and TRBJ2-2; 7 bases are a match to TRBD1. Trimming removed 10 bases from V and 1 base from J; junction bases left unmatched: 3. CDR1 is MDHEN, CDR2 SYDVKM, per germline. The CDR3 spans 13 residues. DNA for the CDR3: TGTGCCACTGGGACAGAGAACACCGGGGAGCTGTTTTTT. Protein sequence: CATGTENTGELFF.

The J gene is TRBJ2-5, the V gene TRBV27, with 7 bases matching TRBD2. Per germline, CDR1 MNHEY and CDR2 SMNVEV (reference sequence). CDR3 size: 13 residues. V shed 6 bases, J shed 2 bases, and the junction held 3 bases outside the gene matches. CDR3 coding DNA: TGTGCCAGCAGCCGGACTAGGCAAGAGACCCAGTACTTC. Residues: CASSRTRQETQYF.

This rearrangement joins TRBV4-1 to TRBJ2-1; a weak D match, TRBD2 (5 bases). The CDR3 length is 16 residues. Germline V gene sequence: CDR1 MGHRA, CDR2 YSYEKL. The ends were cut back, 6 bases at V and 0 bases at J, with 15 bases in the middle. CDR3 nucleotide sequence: TGCGCCAGCAGTCTCAGGTGGGAGAGCTCCTACAATGAGCAGTTCTTC. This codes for CASSLRWESSYNEQFF.

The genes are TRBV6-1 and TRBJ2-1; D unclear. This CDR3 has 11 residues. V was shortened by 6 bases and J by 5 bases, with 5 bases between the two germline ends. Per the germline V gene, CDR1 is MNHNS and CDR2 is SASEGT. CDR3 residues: CASSYNNEQFF. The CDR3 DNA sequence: TGTGCCAGCAGCTATAACAATGAGCAGTTCTTC.

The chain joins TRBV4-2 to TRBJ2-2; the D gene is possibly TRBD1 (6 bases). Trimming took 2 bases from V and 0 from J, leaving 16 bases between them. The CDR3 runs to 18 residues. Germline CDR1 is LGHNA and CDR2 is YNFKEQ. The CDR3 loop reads CASSQHPGQPANTGELFF. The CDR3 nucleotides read TGTGCCAGCAGCCAACACCCAGGACAGCCCGCGAACACCGGGGAGCTGTTTTTT.

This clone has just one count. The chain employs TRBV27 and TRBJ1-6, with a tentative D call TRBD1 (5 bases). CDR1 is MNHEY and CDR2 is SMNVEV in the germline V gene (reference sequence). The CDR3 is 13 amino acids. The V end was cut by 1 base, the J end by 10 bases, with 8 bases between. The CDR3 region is CASSLLGGSPLHF. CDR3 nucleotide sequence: TGTGCCAGCAGTTTATTGGGGGGGTCACCCCTCCACTTT.

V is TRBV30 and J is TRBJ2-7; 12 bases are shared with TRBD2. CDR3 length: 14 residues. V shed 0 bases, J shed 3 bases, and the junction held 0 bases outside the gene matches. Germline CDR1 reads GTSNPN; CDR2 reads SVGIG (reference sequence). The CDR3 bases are TGTGCCTGGAGTGTACTAGCGGGGGGCTACGAGCAGTACTTC. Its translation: CAWSVLAGGYEQYF.

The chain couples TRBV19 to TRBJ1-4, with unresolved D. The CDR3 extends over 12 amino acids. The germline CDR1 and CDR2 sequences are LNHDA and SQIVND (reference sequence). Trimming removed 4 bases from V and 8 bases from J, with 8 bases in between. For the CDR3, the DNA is TGTGCCAGTAGTAGAATTGAGGAAAAACTGTTTTTT. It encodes CASSRIEEKLFF.

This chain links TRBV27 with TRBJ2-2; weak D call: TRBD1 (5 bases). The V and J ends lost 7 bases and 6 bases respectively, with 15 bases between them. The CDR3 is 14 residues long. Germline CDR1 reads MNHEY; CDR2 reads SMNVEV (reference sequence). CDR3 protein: CASKGRGRAGELFF. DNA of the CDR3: TGTGCCAGCAAAGGAAGGGGAAGGGCCGGGGAGCTGTTTTTT.

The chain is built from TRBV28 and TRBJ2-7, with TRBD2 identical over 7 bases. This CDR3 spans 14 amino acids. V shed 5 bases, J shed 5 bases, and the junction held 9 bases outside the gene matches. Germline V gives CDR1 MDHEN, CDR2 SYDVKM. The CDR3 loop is CASSLRSRGNEQYF. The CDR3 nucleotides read TGTGCCAGCAGTCTTCGCTCGCGGGGGAACGAGCAGTACTTC.

The CDR3 DNA follows: TGTGCCAGCAGCTTCACGGACAGGGGCCTCGAGCAGTACTTC. This gives the protein CASSFTDRGLEQYF. The chain recombines TRBV13 with TRBJ2-7, with 9 bases aligning to TRBD1. V trimming: 3 bases; J trimming: 6 bases; junction bases outside the gene matches: 6. The CDR3 extends over 14 amino acids. Germline V CDR1 and CDR2: PRHDT, FYEKMQ (reference sequence).

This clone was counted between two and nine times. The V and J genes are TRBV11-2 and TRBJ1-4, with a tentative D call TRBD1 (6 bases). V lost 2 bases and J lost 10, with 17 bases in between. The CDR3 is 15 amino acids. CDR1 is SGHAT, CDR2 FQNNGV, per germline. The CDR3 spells CASSLFGQGSGKLFF. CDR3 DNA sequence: TGTGCCAGCAGCTTATTTGGGCAGGGGAGTGGAAAACTGTTTTTT.

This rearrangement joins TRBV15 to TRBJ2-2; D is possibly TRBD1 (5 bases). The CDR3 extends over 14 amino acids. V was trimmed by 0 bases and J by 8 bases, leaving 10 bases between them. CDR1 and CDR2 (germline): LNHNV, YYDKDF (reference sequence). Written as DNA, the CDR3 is TGTGCCACCAGCAGAGATGGGGCGACAGGGGAGCTGTTTTTT. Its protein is CATSRDGATGELFF.

The CDR3 DNA follows: TGTGCCTGGAGAAACAGGGCAGACACCGGGGAGCTGTTTTTT. It specifies CAWRNRADTGELFF. The chain couples TRBV30 to TRBJ2-2; D is possibly TRBD1 (6 bases). The CDR3 has 14 amino acids. V was trimmed by 3 bases and J by 3 bases, leaving 11 bases between them. CDR1 is GTSNPN and CDR2 is SVGIG in the germline V gene (reference sequence).